This TCR beta chain was profiled in a study of blood T cells in healthy people across ages. Study-wide results and caveats: Versus aged donors, long-lived donors had higher diversity and more naive CD4+ cells. For the donors, CMV status was unknown and possibly confounded expanded clonotype changes.

For this clonotype: Antigen specificity is unknown.

The use of a sample-barcoded 5' primer and a J-beta primer mix characterized a second PCR of about 6 to 11 cycles. Each CDR3 protein is one row after TCRdb ran MiXCR on the 5' RACE reads. Of about 1 million distinct CDR3 sequences listed, 45% are singletons. Samples had at least 6.5 million PBMCs isolated from them. Trimming took off 0 bases at V and 4 bases at J, with 10 bases between the two ends. Germline assignment: CDR1 SGHRS and CDR2 YFSETQ. The CDR3 runs to 15 residues. This sequence was found in an older woman in good health. The chain has TRBV5-1 and TRBJ1-4, with a tentative D call TRBD1 (6 bases). Sequenced sample: blood. CDR3 DNA: TGCGCCAGCAGCTTGGCCTCAGGGGTTAATGAAAAACTGTTTTTT. Translated, it gives CASSLASGVNEKLFF.